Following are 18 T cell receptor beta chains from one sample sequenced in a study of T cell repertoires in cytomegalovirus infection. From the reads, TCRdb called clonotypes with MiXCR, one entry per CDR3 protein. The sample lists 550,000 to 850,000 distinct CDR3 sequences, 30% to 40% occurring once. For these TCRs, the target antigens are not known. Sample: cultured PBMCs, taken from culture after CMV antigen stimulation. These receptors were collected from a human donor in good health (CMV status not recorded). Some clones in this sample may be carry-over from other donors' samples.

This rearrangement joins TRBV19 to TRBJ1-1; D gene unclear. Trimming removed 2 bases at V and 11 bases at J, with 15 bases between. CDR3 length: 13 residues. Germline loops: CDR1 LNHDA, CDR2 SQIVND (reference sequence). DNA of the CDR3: TGTGCCAGTAGTATAATCGGTCTCCCTGGGGCTTTCTTT. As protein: CASSIIGLPGAFF.

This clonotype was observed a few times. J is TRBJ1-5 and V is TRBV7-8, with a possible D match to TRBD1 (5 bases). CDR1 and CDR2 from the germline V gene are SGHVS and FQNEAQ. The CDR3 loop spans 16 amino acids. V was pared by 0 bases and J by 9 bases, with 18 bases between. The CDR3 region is CASSLARYTPGLPQHF. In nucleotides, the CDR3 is TGTGCCAGCAGCTTAGCCCGCTATACACCGGGACTGCCCCAGCATTTT.

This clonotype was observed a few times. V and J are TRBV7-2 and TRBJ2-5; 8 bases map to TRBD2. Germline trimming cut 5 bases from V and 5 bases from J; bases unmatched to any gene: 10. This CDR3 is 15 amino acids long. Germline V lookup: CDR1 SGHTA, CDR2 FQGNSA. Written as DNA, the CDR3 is TGTGCCAGCAGCATCCCTCTAGCGGGCGGGGAGACCCAGTACTTC. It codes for CASSIPLAGGETQYF.

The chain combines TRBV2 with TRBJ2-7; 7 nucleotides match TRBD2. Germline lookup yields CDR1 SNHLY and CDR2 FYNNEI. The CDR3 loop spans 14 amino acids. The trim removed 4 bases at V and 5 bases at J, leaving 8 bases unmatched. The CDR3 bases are TGTGCCAGCAGTGTAACACCTAGCGGCAACGAGCAGTACTTC. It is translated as CASSVTPSGNEQYF.

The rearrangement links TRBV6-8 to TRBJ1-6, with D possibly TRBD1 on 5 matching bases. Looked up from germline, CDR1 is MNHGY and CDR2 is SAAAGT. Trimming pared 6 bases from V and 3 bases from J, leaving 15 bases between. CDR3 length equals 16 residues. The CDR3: CASSRTGTYYNSPLHF. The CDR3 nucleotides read TGTGCCAGCAGCCGAACCGGGACGTACTATAATTCACCCCTCCACTTT.

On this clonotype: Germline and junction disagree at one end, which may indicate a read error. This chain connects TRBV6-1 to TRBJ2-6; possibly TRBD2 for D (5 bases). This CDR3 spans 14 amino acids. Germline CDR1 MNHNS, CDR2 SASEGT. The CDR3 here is CASSELETGLAGAF. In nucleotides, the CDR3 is TGTGCCAGCAGTGAACTAGAGACGGGGTTAGCTGGGGCTTTC.

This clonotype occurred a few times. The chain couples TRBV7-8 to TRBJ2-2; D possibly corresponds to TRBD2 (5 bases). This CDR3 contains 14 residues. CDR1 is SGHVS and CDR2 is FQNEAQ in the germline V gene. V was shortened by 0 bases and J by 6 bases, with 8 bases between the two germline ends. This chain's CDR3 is CASSLAGRAGELFF. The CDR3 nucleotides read TGTGCCAGCAGCTTAGCAGGGCGGGCCGGGGAGCTGTTTTTT.

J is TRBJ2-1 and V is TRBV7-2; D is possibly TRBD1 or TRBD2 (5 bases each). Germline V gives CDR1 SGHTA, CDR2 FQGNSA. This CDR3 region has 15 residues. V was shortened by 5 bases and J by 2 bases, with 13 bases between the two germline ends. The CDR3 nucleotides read TGTGCCAGCAGCCCAGGGCCGGAGGCCTACAATGAGCAGTTCTTC. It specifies CASSPGPEAYNEQFF. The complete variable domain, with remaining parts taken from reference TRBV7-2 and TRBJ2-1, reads GAGVSQSPSNKVTEKGKDVELRCDPISGHTALYWYRQSLGQGLEFLIYFQGNSAPDKSGLPSDRFSAERTGGSVSTLTIQRTQQEDSAVYLCASSPGPEAYNEQFFGPGTRLTVL.

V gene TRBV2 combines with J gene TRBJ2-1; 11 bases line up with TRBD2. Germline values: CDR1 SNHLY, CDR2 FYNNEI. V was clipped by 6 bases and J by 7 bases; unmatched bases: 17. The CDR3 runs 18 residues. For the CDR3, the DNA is TGTGCCAGCAGCTACCGGGACAGTCTAGCGGGAGGAGGTAATGAGCAGTTCTTC. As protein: CASSYRDSLAGGGNEQFF.

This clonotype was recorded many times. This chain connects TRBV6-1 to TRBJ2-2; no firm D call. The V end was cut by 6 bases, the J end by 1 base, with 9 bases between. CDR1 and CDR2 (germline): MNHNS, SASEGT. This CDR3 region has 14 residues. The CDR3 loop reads CASSRAGNTGELFF. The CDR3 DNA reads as TGTGCCAGCAGCCGGGCAGGGAACACCGGGGAGCTGTTTTTT.

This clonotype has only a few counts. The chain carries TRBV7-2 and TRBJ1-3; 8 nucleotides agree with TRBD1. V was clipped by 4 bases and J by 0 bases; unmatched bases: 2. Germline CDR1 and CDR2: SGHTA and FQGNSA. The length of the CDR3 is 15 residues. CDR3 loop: CASSSDRVSGNTIYF. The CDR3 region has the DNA TGTGCCAGCAGCTCGGACAGGGTCTCTGGAAACACCATATATTTT.

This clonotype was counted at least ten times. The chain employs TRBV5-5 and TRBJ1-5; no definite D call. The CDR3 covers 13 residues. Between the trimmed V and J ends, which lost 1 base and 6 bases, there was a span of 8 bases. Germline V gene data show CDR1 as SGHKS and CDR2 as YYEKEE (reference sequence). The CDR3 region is CASSLMVGQPQHF. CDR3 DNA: TGTGCCAGCAGCTTGATGGTAGGTCAGCCCCAGCATTTT.

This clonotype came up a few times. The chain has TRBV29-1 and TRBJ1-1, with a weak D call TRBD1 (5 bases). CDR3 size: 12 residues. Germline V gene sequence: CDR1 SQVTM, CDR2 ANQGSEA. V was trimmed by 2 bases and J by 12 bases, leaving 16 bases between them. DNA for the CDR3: TGCAGCGTTGAATATCAGGGTTCAGAAACTTTCTTT. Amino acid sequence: CSVEYQGSETFF.

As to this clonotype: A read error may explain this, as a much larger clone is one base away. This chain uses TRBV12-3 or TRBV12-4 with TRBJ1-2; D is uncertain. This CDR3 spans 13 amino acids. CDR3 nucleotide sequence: TGTGCCAGCAGTCCCCGGCAGGCTGGTGGCTACAACTTC. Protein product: CASSPRQAGGYNF.

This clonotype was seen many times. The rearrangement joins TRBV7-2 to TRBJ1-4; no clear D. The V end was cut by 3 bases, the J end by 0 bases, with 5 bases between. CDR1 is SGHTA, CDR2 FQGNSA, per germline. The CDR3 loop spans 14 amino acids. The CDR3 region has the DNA TGTGCCAGCAGCTTGACATCAACTAATGAAAAACTGTTTTTT. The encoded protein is CASSLTSTNEKLFF.

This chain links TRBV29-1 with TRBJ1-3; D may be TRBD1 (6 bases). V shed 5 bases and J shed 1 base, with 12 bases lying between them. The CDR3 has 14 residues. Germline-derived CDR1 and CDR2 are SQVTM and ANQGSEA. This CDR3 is CSVPGGLSGNTIYF. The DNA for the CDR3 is TGCAGCGTTCCCGGGGGCTTGTCTGGAAACACCATATATTTT.

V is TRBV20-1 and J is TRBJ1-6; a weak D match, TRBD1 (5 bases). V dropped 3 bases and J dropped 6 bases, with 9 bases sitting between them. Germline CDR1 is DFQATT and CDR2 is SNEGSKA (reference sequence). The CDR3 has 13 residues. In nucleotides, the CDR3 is TGCAGTGCTAGGACAGACCTTAATTCACCCCTCCACTTT. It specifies CSARTDLNSPLHF.

The CDR3 DNA is TGCAGTGCCCCGACTAGCTCCTCTTACGAGCAGTACTTC. Protein: CSAPTSSSYEQYF. The rearrangement uses TRBV20-1 and TRBJ2-7; TRBD2 matches at 7 bases. The CDR3 has 13 amino acids. Trimming removed 6 bases from V and 4 bases from J; junction bases left unmatched: 9. Germline-derived CDR1 and CDR2 are DFQATT and SNEGSKA (reference sequence).